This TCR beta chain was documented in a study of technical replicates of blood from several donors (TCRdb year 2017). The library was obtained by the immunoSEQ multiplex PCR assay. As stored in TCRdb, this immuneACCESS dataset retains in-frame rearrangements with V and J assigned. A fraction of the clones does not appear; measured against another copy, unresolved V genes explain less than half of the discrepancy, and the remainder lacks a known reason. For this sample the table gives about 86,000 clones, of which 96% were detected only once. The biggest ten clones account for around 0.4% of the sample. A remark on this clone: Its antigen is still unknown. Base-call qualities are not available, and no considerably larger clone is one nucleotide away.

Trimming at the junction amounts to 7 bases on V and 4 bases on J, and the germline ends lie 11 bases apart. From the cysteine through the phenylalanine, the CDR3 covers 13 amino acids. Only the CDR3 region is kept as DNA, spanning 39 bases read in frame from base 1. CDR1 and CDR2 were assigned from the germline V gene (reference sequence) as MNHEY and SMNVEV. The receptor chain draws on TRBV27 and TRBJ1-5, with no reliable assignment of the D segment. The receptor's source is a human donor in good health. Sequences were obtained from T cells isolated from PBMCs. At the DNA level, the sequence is TGTGCCAGCAAGTCCCGGTTAAATCAGCCCCAGCATTTT. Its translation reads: CASKSRLNQPQHF.